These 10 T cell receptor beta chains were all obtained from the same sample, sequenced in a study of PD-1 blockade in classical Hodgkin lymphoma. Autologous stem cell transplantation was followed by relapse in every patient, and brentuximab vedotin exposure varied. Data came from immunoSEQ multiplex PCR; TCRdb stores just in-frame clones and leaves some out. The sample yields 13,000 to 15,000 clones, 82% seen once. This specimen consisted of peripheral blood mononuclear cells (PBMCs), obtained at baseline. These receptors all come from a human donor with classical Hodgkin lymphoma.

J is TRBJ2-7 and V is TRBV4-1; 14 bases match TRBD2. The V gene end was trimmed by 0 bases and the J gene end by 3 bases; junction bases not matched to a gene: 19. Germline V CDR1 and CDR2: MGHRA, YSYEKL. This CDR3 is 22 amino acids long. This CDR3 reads CASSQERPSPGLAGDWYYEQYF. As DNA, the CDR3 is TGCGCCAGCAGCCAAGAGAGGCCCTCTCCGGGACTAGCGGGAGATTGGTACTACGAGCAGTACTTC.

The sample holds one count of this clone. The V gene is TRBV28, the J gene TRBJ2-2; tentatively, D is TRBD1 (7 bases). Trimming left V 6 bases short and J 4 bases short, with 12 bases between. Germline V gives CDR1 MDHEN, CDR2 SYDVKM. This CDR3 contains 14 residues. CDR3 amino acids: CASSRQGGTGELFF. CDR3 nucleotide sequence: TGTGCCAGCAGCCGACAGGGAGGCACCGGGGAGCTGTTTTTT.

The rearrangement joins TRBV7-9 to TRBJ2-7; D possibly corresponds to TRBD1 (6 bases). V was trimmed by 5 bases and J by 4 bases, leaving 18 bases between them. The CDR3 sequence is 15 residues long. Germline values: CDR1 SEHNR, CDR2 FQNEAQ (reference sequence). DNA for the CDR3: TGTGCCAGCAGCCCCAGGGGCACGTTGTCTTACGAGCAGTACTTC. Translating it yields CASSPRGTLSYEQYF. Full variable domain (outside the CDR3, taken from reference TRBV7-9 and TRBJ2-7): DTGVSQNPRHKITKRGQNVTFRCDPISEHNRLYWYRQTLGQGPEFLTYFQNEAQLEKSRLLSDRFSAERPKGSFSTLEIQRTEQGDSAMYLCASSPRGTLSYEQYFGPGTRLTVT.

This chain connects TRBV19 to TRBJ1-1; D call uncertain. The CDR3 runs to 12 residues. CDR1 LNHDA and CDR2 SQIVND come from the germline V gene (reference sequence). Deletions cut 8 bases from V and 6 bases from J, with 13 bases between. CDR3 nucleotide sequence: TGTGCCAGTCGCAGAGGAGGGCCTGAAGCTTTCTTT. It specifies CASRRGGPEAFF.

The CDR3 reads CAISGQGEKLFF. The CDR3 DNA is TGTGCCATCAGCGGACAGGGTGAAAAACTGTTTTTT. The chain couples TRBV10-3 to TRBJ1-4, with 8 bases identical to TRBD1. The germline V gene has CDR1 ENHRY and CDR2 SYGVKD. This CDR3 spans 12 amino acids. J lost 7 bases, V lost 6 bases, and 1 base had no gene match.

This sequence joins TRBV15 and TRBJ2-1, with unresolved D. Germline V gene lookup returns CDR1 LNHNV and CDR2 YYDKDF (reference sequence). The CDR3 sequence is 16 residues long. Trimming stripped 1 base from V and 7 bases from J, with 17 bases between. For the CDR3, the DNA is TGTGCCACCAGCAGAGGGTCCTACCCCCCATGGAATGAGCAGTTCTTC. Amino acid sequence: CATSRGSYPPWNEQFF.

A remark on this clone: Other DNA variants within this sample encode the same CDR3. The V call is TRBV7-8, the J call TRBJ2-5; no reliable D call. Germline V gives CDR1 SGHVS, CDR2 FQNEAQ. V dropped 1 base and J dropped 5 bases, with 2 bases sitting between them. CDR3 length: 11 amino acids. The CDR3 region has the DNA TGTGCCAGCAGCTTAGTGGAGACCCAGTACTTC. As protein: CASSLVETQYF.

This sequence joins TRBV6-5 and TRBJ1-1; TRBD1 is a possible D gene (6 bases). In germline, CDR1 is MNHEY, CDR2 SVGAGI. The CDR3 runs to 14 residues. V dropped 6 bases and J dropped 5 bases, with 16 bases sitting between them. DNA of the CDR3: TGTGCCAGCAGATTCTCCGGGACAAGAACTGAAGCTTTCTTT. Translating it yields CASRFSGTRTEAFF.

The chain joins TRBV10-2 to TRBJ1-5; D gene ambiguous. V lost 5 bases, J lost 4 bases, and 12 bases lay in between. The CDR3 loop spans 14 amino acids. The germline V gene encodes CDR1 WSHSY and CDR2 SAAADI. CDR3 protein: CASSNSNSNQPQHF. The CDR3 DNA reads TGCGCCAGCAGTAATTCGAACAGTAATCAGCCCCAGCATTTT.

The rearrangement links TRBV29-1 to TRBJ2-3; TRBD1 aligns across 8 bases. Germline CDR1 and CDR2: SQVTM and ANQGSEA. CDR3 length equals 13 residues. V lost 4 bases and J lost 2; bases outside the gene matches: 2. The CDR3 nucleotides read TGCAGCGTTGGGGACAGGTACACAGATACGCAGTATTTT. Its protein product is CSVGDRYTDTQYF.